The clone carrying this T cell receptor beta chain was recorded many times. What it binds is unknown. This entry belongs to a study of T cells in Graves' hyperthyroidism and ophthalmopathy. Study at large: Specimen type is peripheral blood, collected at initial diagnosis prior to any treatment. Study outcomes and limitations: Most clonotypes expanded in thyroid above 0.001 were likewise present in blood.

The study left out patients who had uncontrolled infection, other autoimmune disease, pregnancy or lactation. Blood sampling occurred at first hyperthyroidism diagnosis, ahead of any ophthalmopathy symptoms. RNA transcripts served as the template for amplifying TCR beta CDR3 regions. First-round RT-PCR targeting the TCR CDR3 was performed with the HTBI primer set. TCRdb ran MiXCR on the multiplex PCR reads and lists one entry per CDR3 protein. The sample gives some 350,000 distinct CDR3 sequences, around a sixth of which show up once; 25% to 35% is in the top ten. This sequence was found in a woman between 18 and 30 years old with Graves' hyperthyroidism that later progressed to Graves' ophthalmopathy. Sequencing was carried out using blood.

The chain's CDR3 is CASSLLTGYQPQHF. In DNA, the CDR3 is TGTGCCAGCAGTTTACTGACAGGGTATCAGCCCCAGCATTTT. This chain joins TRBV28 and TRBJ1-5, with TRBD1 matching over 7 bases. CDR1 is MDHEN, CDR2 SYDVKM, per germline. The CDR3 consists of 14 residues. The J segment lost 5 bases and the V segment lost 2 bases, leaving 3 bases of the junction unmatched.